This paragraph reports one TCR beta chain. Its specificity is unknown. This sample was taken from a study of PD-L1 blockade in urothelial cancer. Overall study: At 3 weeks after treatment start (second dose) and again at 6 weeks, blood was analyzed.

Study-wide findings and caveats: More expansion of tumor-associated blood clones, seen at 3 weeks, marked durable-benefit patients.

Profiling relied on immunoSEQ multiplex PCR, and the TCRdb table lists in-frame clones only, not all of them. The table includes about 120,000 clones, less than 95% detected once. The sample's time point: peripheral blood 6 weeks after treatment start. Patient disease was locally advanced or metastatic urothelial carcinoma. Samples were collected from each patient before treatment and during treatment. Each patient gave between 1 and 8 of them in total. The CDR3 is 18 amino acids. V was pared by 5 bases and J by 0 bases, with 21 bases between. Looked up from germline, CDR1 is MNHEY and CDR2 is SMNVEV (reference sequence).

This specimen consisted of PBMCs, obtained around atezolizumab (anti-PD-L1) treatment. The chain carries TRBV27 and TRBJ2-3, with D possibly matching TRBD1 (6 bases). The clonotype comes from a man aged 60 to 75 with urothelial cancer. The CDR3, as DNA: TGTGCCAGCAGTCTAGGGGGAGTTGCTGGATCTAGCACAGATACGCAGTATTTT. This gives the protein CASSLGGVAGSSTDTQYF.